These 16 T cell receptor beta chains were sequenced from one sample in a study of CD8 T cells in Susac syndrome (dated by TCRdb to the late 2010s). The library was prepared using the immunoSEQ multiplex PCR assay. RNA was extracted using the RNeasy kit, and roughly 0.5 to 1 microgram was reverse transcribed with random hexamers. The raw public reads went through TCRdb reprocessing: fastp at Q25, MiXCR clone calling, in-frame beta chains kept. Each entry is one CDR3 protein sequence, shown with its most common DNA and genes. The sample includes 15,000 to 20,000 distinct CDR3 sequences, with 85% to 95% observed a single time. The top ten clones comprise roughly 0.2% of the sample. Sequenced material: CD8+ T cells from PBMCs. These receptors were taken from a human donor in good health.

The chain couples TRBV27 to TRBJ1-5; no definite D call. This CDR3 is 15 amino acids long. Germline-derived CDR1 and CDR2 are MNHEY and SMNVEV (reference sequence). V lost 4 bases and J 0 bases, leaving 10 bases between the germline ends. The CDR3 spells CASSSGSYSNQPQHF. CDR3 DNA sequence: TGTGCCAGCAGTTCGGGATCCTATAGCAATCAGCCCCAGCATTTT.

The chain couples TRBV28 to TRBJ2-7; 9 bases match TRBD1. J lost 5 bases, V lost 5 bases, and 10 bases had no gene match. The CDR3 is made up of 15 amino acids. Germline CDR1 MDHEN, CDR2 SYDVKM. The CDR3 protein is CASSVDRDRDNEQYF. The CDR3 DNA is TGTGCCAGCAGTGTCGACCGGGACAGGGACAACGAGCAGTACTTC.

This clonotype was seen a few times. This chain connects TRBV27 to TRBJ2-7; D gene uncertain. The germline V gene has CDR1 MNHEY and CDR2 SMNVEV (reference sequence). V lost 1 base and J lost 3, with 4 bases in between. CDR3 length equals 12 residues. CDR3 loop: CASSLYIYEQYF. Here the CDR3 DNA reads TGTGCCAGCAGTTTATACATCTACGAGCAGTACTTC.

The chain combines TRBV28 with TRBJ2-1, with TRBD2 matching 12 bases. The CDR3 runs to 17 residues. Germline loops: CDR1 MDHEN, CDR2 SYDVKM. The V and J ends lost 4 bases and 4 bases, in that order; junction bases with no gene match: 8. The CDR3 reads CASSSRLAGVRYNEQFF. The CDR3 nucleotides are TGTGCCAGCAGTTCCCGACTAGCGGGAGTCCGATACAATGAGCAGTTCTTC.

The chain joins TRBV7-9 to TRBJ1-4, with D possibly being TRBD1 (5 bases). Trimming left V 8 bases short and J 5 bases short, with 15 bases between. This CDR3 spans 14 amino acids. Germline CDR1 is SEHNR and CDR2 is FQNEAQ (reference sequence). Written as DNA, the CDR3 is TGTGCCAGCCAAGCCGGGGCCAGAAATGAAAAACTGTTTTTT. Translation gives CASQAGARNEKLFF.

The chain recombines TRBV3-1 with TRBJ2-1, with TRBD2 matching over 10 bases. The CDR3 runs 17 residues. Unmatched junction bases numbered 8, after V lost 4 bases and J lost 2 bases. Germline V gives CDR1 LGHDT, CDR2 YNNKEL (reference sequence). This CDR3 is CASSPVSGRVPYNEQFF. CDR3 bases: TGTGCCAGCAGCCCCGTCAGCGGGAGGGTACCCTACAATGAGCAGTTCTTC.

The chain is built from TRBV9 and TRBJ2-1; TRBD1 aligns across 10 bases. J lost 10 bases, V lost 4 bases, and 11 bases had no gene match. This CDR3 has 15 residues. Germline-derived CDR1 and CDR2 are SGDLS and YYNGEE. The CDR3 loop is CASSFEGQGLVEQFF. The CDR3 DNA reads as TGTGCCAGCAGCTTCGAGGGACAGGGGCTTGTGGAGCAGTTCTTC.

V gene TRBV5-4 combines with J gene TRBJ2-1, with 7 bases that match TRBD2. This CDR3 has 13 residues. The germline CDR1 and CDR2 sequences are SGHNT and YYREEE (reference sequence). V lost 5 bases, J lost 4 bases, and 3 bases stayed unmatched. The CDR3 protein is CASSWTSYNEQFF. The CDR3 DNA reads TGTGCCAGCAGTTGGACTAGTTACAATGAGCAGTTCTTC.

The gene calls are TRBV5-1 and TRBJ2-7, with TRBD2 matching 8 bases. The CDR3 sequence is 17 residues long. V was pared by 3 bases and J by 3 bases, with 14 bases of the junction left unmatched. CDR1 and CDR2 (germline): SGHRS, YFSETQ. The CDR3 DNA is TGCGCCAGCAGCTGGAGGGACGGACTAGCCTCACTCTACGAGCAGTACTTC. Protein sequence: CASSWRDGLASLYEQYF.

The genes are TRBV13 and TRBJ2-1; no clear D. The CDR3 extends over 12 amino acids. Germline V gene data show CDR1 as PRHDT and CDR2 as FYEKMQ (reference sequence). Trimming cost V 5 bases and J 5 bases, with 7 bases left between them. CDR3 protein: CASSILNNEQFF. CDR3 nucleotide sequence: TGTGCCAGCAGCATACTCAACAATGAGCAGTTCTTC.

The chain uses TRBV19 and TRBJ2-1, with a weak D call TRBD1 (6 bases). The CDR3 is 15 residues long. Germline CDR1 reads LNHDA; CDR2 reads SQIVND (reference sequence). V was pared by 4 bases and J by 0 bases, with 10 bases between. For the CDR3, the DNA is TGTGCCAGTAGTAGTGGACAGAGCTCCTACAATGAGCAGTTCTTC. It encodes CASSSGQSSYNEQFF.

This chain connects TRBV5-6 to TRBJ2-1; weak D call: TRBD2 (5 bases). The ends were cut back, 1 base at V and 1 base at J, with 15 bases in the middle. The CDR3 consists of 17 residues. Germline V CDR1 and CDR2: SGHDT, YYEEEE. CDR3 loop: CASSLLWEKSSYNEQFF. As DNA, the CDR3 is TGTGCCAGCAGCTTGTTGTGGGAGAAAAGTTCCTACAATGAGCAGTTCTTC.

The CDR3 loop is CATSRGEQGAYEQYF. The CDR3 DNA reads TGTGCCACCAGCAGAGGGGAACAGGGGGCCTACGAGCAGTACTTC. The rearrangement joins TRBV15 to TRBJ2-7; 8 nucleotides match TRBD1. J gave up 2 bases and V 1 base, and 4 bases lay outside the gene matches. The CDR3 is 15 residues long. Germline V gene lookup returns CDR1 LNHNV and CDR2 YYDKDF (reference sequence).

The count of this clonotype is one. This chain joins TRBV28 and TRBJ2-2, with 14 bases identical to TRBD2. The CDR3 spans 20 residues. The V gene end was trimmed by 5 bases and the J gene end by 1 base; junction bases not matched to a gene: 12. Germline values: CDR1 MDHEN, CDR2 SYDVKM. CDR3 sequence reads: CASSSTGTSGSGGNTGELFF. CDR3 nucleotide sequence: TGTGCCAGCAGTAGTACCGGGACTAGCGGGAGTGGGGGGAACACCGGGGAGCTGTTTTTT. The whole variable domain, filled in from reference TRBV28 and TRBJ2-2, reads DVKVTQSSRYLVKRTGEKVFLECVQDMDHENMFWYRQDPGLGLRLIYFSYDVKMKEKGDIPEGYSVSREKKERFSLILESASTNQTSMYLCASSSTGTSGSGGNTGELFFGEGSRLTVL.

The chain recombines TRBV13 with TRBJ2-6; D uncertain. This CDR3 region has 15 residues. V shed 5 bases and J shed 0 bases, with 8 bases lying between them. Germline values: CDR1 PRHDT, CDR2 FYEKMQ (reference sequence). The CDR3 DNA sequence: TGTGCCAGCAGCGTCAGAATCTCTGGGGCCAACGTCCTGACTTTC. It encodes CASSVRISGANVLTF.

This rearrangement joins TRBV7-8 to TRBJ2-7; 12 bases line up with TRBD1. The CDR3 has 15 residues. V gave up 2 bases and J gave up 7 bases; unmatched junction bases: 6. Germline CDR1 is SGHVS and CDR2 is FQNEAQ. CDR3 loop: CASSLPGQGAREQYV. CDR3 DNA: TGTGCCAGCAGCTTACCGGGACAGGGGGCAAGGGAGCAGTACGTC.